The rows below give T cell receptor beta chains drawn from one sample of a study of control samples from healthy donors and cancer patients. Profiled with immunoSEQ multiplex PCR; TCRdb holds only in-frame clones, not every one. The data contain 150,000 to 170,000 clones, approximately 94% of them singletons. The material sequenced was blood. All receptors come from a man aged 40-49 years in good health. Each CDR3 is given with its conserved first and last residue.

12	TRBV18	TRBJ1-1	CASSRLNTEAFF
13	TRBV29-1	TRBJ1-2	CSVEPGAFYGYTF
14	TRBV7-9	TRBJ1-4	CASSTQGTNEKLFF
13	TRBV11-2	TRBJ1-2	CASSLGTAYGYTF
14	TRBV28	TRBJ1-2	CASSLWGGRYGYTF
16	TRBV11-1	TRBJ2-7	CASSLSRGGVSYEQYF
15	TRBV6-5	TRBJ1-6	CASSSAQTYNSPLHF
14	TRBV19	TRBJ2-2	CASSIAPHTGELFF
15	TRBV5-1	TRBJ1-2	CASSLEGGVGYGYTF
13	TRBV5-1	TRBJ1-1	CASSKGRGTEAFF
14	TRBV5-1	TRBJ1-1	CASSSTGDYTEAFF
15	TRBV28	TRBJ2-1	CASSTPGQFHNEQFF
14	TRBV5-6	TRBJ1-1	CASSLVTSNTEAFF
15	TRBV11-2	TRBJ2-1	CASSLVHVAKDEQFF
16	TRBV28	TRBJ2-1	CASSSSGAEHHNEQFF
14	TRBV6-5	TRBJ1-4	CASSSGGADEKLFF
16	TRBV6-4	TRBJ2-5	CASSPGQGGGQETQYF
15	TRBV3-1/TRBV3-2	TRBJ1-2	CASSRTGALTGGYTF
15	TRBV9	TRBJ2-2	CASSPEGAVTGELFF
13	TRBV6-6	TRBJ2-3	CASSSVEADTQYF
16	TRBV5-4	TRBJ2-2	CASSSSDRANTGELFF
16	TRBV7-8	TRBJ1-1	CASSLAPSGVNTEAFF
15	TRBV7-9	TRBJ2-5	CASSFRQGAWETQYF
14	TRBV7-9	TRBJ1-2	CASSLAQGVNGYTF
12	TRBV28	TRBJ2-7	CASSLGQNEQYF
13	TRBV5-1	TRBJ2-1	CASSGTGSNEQFF
14	TRBV5-4	TRBJ2-1	CASSLGVKQGEQFF
15	TRBV4-1	TRBJ1-2	CASSPERGANYGYTF
12	TRBV7-9	TRBJ2-3	CASSPTPSSQYF
14	TRBV27	TRBJ2-3	CASSLFSSTDTQYF
12	TRBV19	TRBJ1-1	CASTSGPIRAFF
14	TRBV27	TRBJ1-2	CASSWGAGSYGYTF
15	TRBV5-1	TRBJ1-5	CASSSGTGYNQPQHF
14	TRBV3-1/TRBV3-2	TRBJ1-1	CASSQGGMGTEAFF
15	TRBV7-2	TRBJ1-4	CASRMDSATNEKLFF
17	TRBV7-8	TRBJ1-4	CASSLGGTASANEKLFF
16	TRBV4-1	TRBJ2-5	CASSRWGQGDQETQYF
11	TRBV5-8	TRBJ1-1	CASSLDSEAFF
12	TRBV7-8	TRBJ2-7	CASSFTGIEQYF
16	TRBV5-6	TRBJ2-3	CASSLGSAGAADTQYF
20	TRBV18	TRBJ2-1	CASSPPVGMTSGGPYNEQFF
12	TRBV15	TRBJ2-1	CATSRGNEEQFF
16	TRBV4-3	TRBJ1-2	CASSQVRTGWGYGYTF
16	TRBV28	TRBJ2-2	CASSQRTGFRAGELFF
14	TRBV28	TRBJ1-2	CASSSGHPSDGYTF
13	TRBV7-8	TRBJ1-2	CASSRQGARGYTF
11	TRBV7-9	TRBJ1-1	CASSLGQEAFF